This entry features one T cell receptor beta chain sequence. These data are taken from a study of OX40 agonist ivuxolimab in advanced cancers. Sequenced by immunoSEQ multiplex PCR; TCRdb stores in-frame clones only, minus some. The sample contains 40,000 to 45,000 clones, approximately 86% of which appear only once. V gave up 6 bases and J gave up 5 bases; unmatched junction bases: 6. CDR3 size: 14 residues. Germline loops: CDR1 WNHNN, CDR2 SYGVQD (reference sequence). The sequence derives from an adult with an advanced solid tumor such as melanoma, head and neck, liver or kidney cancer. The chain couples TRBV10-1 to TRBJ1-3, with 8 bases that match TRBD1. This specimen consisted of CD4+ or CD8+ T cells sorted from blood, obtained in a trial of the OX40 agonist ivuxolimab. The CDR3 DNA follows: TGCGCCAGCAGGACCGGACAGGGTAGAAACACCATATATTTT. Protein sequence: CASRTGQGRNTIYF.